The rows below give T cell receptor beta chains drawn from one sample of a study of blood T cell repertoires in COVID-19. The method was immunoSEQ multiplex PCR; TCRdb's version includes in-frame clones alone and lacks a portion of them. The sample holds 40,000 to 45,000 clones, around nine tenths seen once. Sequences were obtained from peripheral blood. The receptors were sampled from a human donor in a cohort sampled during active COVID-19. Each CDR3 is given with its conserved first and last residue. The order of the fields is CDR3 protein, CDR3 DNA, D gene, clone size, V gene, J gene. A D gene is named only where the DNA matches it firmly. Only part of the rows carry a size: once, few, many, or a class if the clone is expanded.

CDR3 protein: CASSLLSTENYGYTF
CDR3 DNA: TGTGCCAGCAGCTTGCTTTCAACAGAAAACTATGGCTACACCTTC
D gene: -
clone size: once
V gene: TRBV5-5
J gene: TRBJ1-2

CDR3 protein: CATSTYTGELFF
CDR3 DNA: TGTGCCACCAGCACCTACACCGGGGAGCTGTTTTTT
D gene: -
clone size: -
V gene: TRBV15
J gene: TRBJ2-2

CDR3 protein: CASSMVGQGVPGNTIYF
CDR3 DNA: TGTGCCAGTAGTATGGTGGGACAGGGTGTTCCTGGAAACACCATATATTTT
D gene: TRBD1
clone size: -
V gene: TRBV19
J gene: TRBJ1-3

CDR3 protein: CASSYSYRGANEQYF
CDR3 DNA: TGTGCCAGCAGTTACTCGTACAGGGGCGCCAACGAGCAGTACTTC
D gene: TRBD1
clone size: -
V gene: TRBV6-5
J gene: TRBJ2-7

CDR3 protein: CASSSPGQVGFVTDTQYF
CDR3 DNA: TGTGCCAGCAGCTCGCCGGGACAGGTTGGCTTCGTTACAGATACGCAGTATTTT
D gene: TRBD1
clone size: -
V gene: TRBV7-2
J gene: TRBJ2-3

CDR3 protein: CASSIGGSGANVLTF
CDR3 DNA: TGTGCCAGTAGTATAGGAGGTTCTGGGGCCAACGTCCTGACTTTC
D gene: -
clone size: -
V gene: TRBV19
J gene: TRBJ2-6

CDR3 protein: CASSHEDREQSYEQYF
CDR3 DNA: TGCGCCAGCAGCCACGAAGACAGGGAACAATCCTACGAGCAGTACTTC
D gene: TRBD1
clone size: few
V gene: TRBV4-1
J gene: TRBJ2-7

CDR3 protein: CATSGPDRAYGYTF
CDR3 DNA: TGTGCCACCAGTGGCCCGGACAGGGCCTATGGCTACACCTTC
D gene: TRBD1
clone size: -
V gene: TRBV24-1
J gene: TRBJ1-2

CDR3 protein: CASSSMGGTSGVGRETQYF
CDR3 DNA: TGTGCCAGCAGCTCCATGGGGGGGACTAGCGGGGTTGGCCGAGAGACCCAGTACTTC
D gene: TRBD2
clone size: -
V gene: TRBV11-2
J gene: TRBJ2-5

CDR3 protein: CASSPTGILETQYF
CDR3 DNA: TGTGCCAGCTCACCAACAGGAATACTCGAGACCCAGTACTTC
D gene: -
clone size: -
V gene: TRBV18
J gene: TRBJ2-5

CDR3 protein: CASSQNDRGGGYTF
CDR3 DNA: TGTGCCAGCAGCCAAAACGACAGGGGCGGTGGCTACACCTTC
D gene: TRBD1
clone size: -
V gene: TRBV7-9
J gene: TRBJ1-2

CDR3 protein: CASSARTGKVTGELFF
CDR3 DNA: TGTGCCAGCAGCGCCCGGACAGGGAAGGTCACCGGGGAGCTGTTTTTT
D gene: TRBD1
clone size: few
V gene: TRBV7-8
J gene: TRBJ2-2

CDR3 protein: CASSWRGEGGNTIYF
CDR3 DNA: TGCGCCAGCAGCTGGCGGGGGGAAGGTGGAAACACCATATATTTT
D gene: -
clone size: -
V gene: TRBV5-1
J gene: TRBJ1-3

CDR3 protein: CASSISGNTGELFF
CDR3 DNA: TGTGCCAGTAGTATATCGGGGAACACCGGGGAGCTGTTTTTT
D gene: -
clone size: -
V gene: TRBV19
J gene: TRBJ2-2

CDR3 protein: CASSNEGGAQETQYF
CDR3 DNA: TGTGCCAGCAGCAACGAGGGGGGGGCCCAAGAGACCCAGTACTTC
D gene: -
clone size: -
V gene: TRBV14
J gene: TRBJ2-5

CDR3 protein: CASSYGRGAYEQYF
CDR3 DNA: TGTGCCAGCAGTTACGGCAGGGGGGCCTACGAGCAGTACTTC
D gene: -
clone size: -
V gene: TRBV11-2
J gene: TRBJ2-7

CDR3 protein: CASTETGTSGAFF
CDR3 DNA: TGTGCCAGCACGGAGACAGGGACATCAGGGGCTTTCTTT
D gene: TRBD1
clone size: -
V gene: TRBV6-5
J gene: TRBJ1-1

CDR3 protein: CAWSFAGYGYTF
CDR3 DNA: TGTGCCTGGAGTTTCGCAGGTTATGGCTACACCTTC
D gene: -
clone size: -
V gene: TRBV30
J gene: TRBJ1-2

CDR3 protein: CASSQTGTVRGGTNVLTF
CDR3 DNA: TGCGCCAGCAGCCAAACCGGGACAGTGCGAGGGGGGACCAACGTCCTGACTTTC
D gene: -
clone size: few
V gene: TRBV5-1
J gene: TRBJ2-6

CDR3 protein: CASSPPNRLAGSTDTQYF
CDR3 DNA: TGTGCCAGCTCACCACCGAACCGTCTAGCGGGGAGCACAGATACGCAGTATTTT
D gene: TRBD2
clone size: -
V gene: TRBV18
J gene: TRBJ2-3

CDR3 protein: CASSPGGQGRTGELFF
CDR3 DNA: TGTGCCAGCAGCCCCGGGGGACAGGGACGAACCGGGGAGCTGTTTTTT
D gene: TRBD1
clone size: -
V gene: TRBV27
J gene: TRBJ2-2

CDR3 protein: CASTLITSGGVRETQYF
CDR3 DNA: TGTGCCAGCACCCTTATAACGAGCGGGGGTGTCCGGGAGACCCAGTACTTC
D gene: TRBD2
clone size: -
V gene: TRBV27
J gene: TRBJ2-5

CDR3 protein: CASSVGGGALRETQYF
CDR3 DNA: TGTGCCAGCAGCGTAGGGGGAGGGGCGCTGAGGGAGACCCAGTACTTC
D gene: TRBD2
clone size: -
V gene: TRBV9
J gene: TRBJ2-5

CDR3 protein: CAWSRGGAYEQYF
CDR3 DNA: TGTGCCTGGAGTAGGGGGGGGGCGTACGAGCAGTACTTC
D gene: -
clone size: -
V gene: TRBV30
J gene: TRBJ2-7

CDR3 protein: CASNSEGVWGSPLHF
CDR3 DNA: TGTGCCAGCAACTCAGAGGGGGTATGGGGCTCACCCCTCCACTTT
D gene: -
clone size: -
V gene: TRBV28
J gene: TRBJ1-6

CDR3 protein: CASREVPTGYQPQHF
CDR3 DNA: TGTGCCAGCAGGGAAGTACCAACAGGGTATCAGCCCCAGCATTTT
D gene: -
clone size: -
V gene: TRBV6-1
J gene: TRBJ1-5

CDR3 protein: CASSQLQGGLEQYF
CDR3 DNA: TGCGCCAGCAGCCAACTACAGGGTGGTCTCGAGCAGTACTTC
D gene: -
clone size: -
V gene: TRBV5-1
J gene: TRBJ2-7

CDR3 protein: CASREQRGEDRVQYF
CDR3 DNA: TGTGCCAGCAGAGAACAGCGGGGGGAAGATCGGGTACAGTACTTC
D gene: TRBD2
clone size: -
V gene: TRBV5-6
J gene: TRBJ2-7

CDR3 protein: CAWSPRDRAGNTIYF
CDR3 DNA: TGTGCCTGGAGTCCCCGGGACAGGGCTGGAAACACCATATATTTT
D gene: TRBD1
clone size: -
V gene: TRBV30
J gene: TRBJ1-3

CDR3 protein: CASSPFRDLGGTEAFF
CDR3 DNA: TGTGCCAGCAGCCCCTTTAGGGACCTCGGGGGCACTGAAGCTTTCTTT
D gene: -
clone size: -
V gene: TRBV7-9
J gene: TRBJ1-1

CDR3 protein: CATRGVTGGLGTQYF
CDR3 DNA: TGTGCCACCCGGGGCGTCACAGGGGGCCTCGGGACCCAGTACTTC
D gene: TRBD1
clone size: -
V gene: TRBV19
J gene: TRBJ2-5

CDR3 protein: CATSGNRDPTDTQYF
CDR3 DNA: TGTGCCACCAGTGGTAACAGGGACCCCACAGATACGCAGTATTTT
D gene: -
clone size: -
V gene: TRBV24-1
J gene: TRBJ2-3

CDR3 protein: CASSLSGTAYPYEQYF
CDR3 DNA: TGTGCCAGCAGTTTATCCGGTACAGCCTACCCCTACGAGCAGTACTTC
D gene: -
clone size: -
V gene: TRBV27
J gene: TRBJ2-7

CDR3 protein: CASSPNRNFFPDF
CDR3 DNA: TGTGCCAGCAGCCCCAACAGGAACTTCTTCCCTGACTTC
D gene: -
clone size: -
V gene: TRBV11-1
J gene: TRBJ2-5

CDR3 protein: CASSRDSNGYTF
CDR3 DNA: TGTGCCAGCAGCCGTGACTCGAATGGCTACACCTTC
D gene: -
clone size: -
V gene: TRBV7-3
J gene: TRBJ1-2

CDR3 protein: CATRDRGSPWYGYTF
CDR3 DNA: TGTGCCACCCGGGACAGGGGGTCTCCGTGGTATGGCTACACCTTC
D gene: TRBD1
clone size: -
V gene: TRBV2
J gene: TRBJ1-2

CDR3 protein: CASSPEAVYQPQHF
CDR3 DNA: TGTGCCAGCAGCCCCGAAGCGGTCTATCAGCCCCAGCATTTT
D gene: -
clone size: -
V gene: TRBV2
J gene: TRBJ1-5

CDR3 protein: CASSTAGEQYF
CDR3 DNA: TGTGCCAGCAGCACCGCGGGGGAGCAGTACTTC
D gene: -
clone size: few
V gene: TRBV5-4
J gene: TRBJ2-7